This TCR beta chain came from a study of tumor-infiltrating lymphocytes in oesophageal squamous cell carcinoma. V dropped 0 bases and J dropped 7 bases, with 13 bases sitting between them. Germline-derived CDR1 and CDR2 are MNHNY and SVGAGI (reference sequence). This CDR3 region has 14 residues. TCRdb re-called the PCR reads with MiXCR, one entry per CDR3 protein. Of more than 15,000 distinct CDR3 sequences in the sample, approximately 46% were seen once. The receptor was isolated from a female donor with esophageal squamous cell carcinoma. Sequenced material: normal esophageal tissue next to the tumor. The chain is built from TRBV6-6 and TRBJ2-7, with D possibly being TRBD1 or TRBD2 (5 bases each). CDR3: CASSYSRGTDEQYF. CDR3 bases: TGTGCCAGCAGTTACTCGAGAGGGACCGATGAGCAGTACTTC.